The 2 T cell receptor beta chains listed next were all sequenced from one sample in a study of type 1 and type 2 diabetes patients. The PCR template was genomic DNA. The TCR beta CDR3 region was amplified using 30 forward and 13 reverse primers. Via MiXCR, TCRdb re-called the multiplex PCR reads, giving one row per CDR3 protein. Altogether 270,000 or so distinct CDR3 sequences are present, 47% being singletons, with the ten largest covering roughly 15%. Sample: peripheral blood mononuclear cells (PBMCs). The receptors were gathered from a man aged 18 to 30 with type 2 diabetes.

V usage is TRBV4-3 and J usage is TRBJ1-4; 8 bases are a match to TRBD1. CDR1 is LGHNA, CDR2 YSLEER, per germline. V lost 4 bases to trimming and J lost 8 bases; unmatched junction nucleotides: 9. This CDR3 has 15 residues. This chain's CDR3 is CASSPGQGSGEKLFF. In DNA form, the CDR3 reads TGCGCCAGCAGCCCCGGACAGGGATCGGGGGAAAAACTGTTTTTT.

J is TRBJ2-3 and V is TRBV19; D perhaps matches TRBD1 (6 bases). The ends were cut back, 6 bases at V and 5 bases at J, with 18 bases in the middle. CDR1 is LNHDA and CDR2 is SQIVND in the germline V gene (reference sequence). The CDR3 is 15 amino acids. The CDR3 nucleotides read TGTGCCAGTAGGGAGAACAGGGATTCAGGAGATACGCAGTATTTT. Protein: CASRENRDSGDTQYF.